Listed here are 13 T cell receptor beta chains from one sample, sequenced in a study of cytomegalovirus exposure and HLA in healthy donors. The PCR contained 60 Vbeta and 13 Jbeta primers. Repertoires were generated with immunoSEQ multiplex PCR, while TCRdb's copy carries only in-frame clones and drops some. This sample yields under 150,000 clones, of which 82% are seen a single time; about 3.4% belongs to the top ten. The sequencing input was PBMCs. The origin of the receptors is a male donor in good health and CMV-seronegative.

CDR3 bases: TGCGCCAGCAGCTTGTCGGGCTCGGAGGTTAACACCGGGGAGCTGTTTTTT. This codes for CASSLSGSEVNTGELFF. The genes are TRBV5-1 and TRBJ2-2; perhaps TRBD2 as D (5 bases). The CDR3 spans 17 residues. Trimming cost V 1 base and J 2 bases, with 15 bases left between them. Germline CDR1 reads SGHRS; CDR2 reads YFSETQ.

V usage is TRBV7-6 and J usage is TRBJ2-1; 12 bases match TRBD2. The CDR3 consists of 16 residues. Trimming took 4 bases from V and 9 from J; bases not matched to a gene: 10. Germline V gene data show CDR1 as SGHVS and CDR2 as FNYEAQ. The DNA for the CDR3 is TGTGCCAGCAGCTCTAGCGGGAGGGGGTATTGGGTTGAGCAGTTCTTC. Translation gives CASSSSGRGYWVEQFF.

This clone appeared a single time. This rearrangement joins TRBV7-9 to TRBJ1-5, with 8 bases aligning to TRBD1. CDR1 is SEHNR, CDR2 FQNEAQ, per germline (reference sequence). The CDR3 has 14 amino acids. V shed 5 bases, J shed 7 bases, and the junction held 7 bases outside the gene matches. CDR3 protein: CASSPGTGWQPQHF. CDR3 sequence (DNA): TGTGCCAGCAGCCCCGGGACAGGATGGCAGCCCCAGCATTTT. Using reference TRBV7-9 and TRBJ1-5 for the parts outside the CDR3, the full variable domain is DTGVSQNPRHKITKRGQNVTFRCDPISEHNRLYWYRQTLGQGPEFLTYFQNEAQLEKSRLLSDRFSAERPKGSFSTLEIQRTEQGDSAMYLCASSPGTGWQPQHFGDGTRLSIL.

On this clone: Other DNA sequences in this sample translate to the same CDR3. The chain links TRBV7-9 to TRBJ2-7, with 7 bases fitting TRBD1. This CDR3 contains 12 residues. The ends lost 5 bases at V and 4 bases at J; junction bases unmatched: 2. Germline loops: CDR1 SEHNR, CDR2 FQNEAQ (reference sequence). The CDR3 region has the DNA TGTGCCAGCAGCCCGACAGGGTACGAGCAGTACTTC. The encoded protein is CASSPTGYEQYF.

The J gene is TRBJ1-2, the V gene TRBV28; 8 nucleotides agree with TRBD1. Germline V gives CDR1 MDHEN, CDR2 SYDVKM. This CDR3 has 14 residues. V trimming: 3 bases; J trimming: 8 bases; junction bases outside the gene matches: 8. The CDR3 is CASSFLTGGDGYTF. DNA for the CDR3: TGTGCCAGCAGTTTTCTCACAGGGGGAGACGGCTACACCTTC.

V usage is TRBV2 and J usage is TRBJ2-5; 13 nucleotides match TRBD2. This CDR3 has 17 amino acids. With 6 bases clipped from V and 5 bases from J, the junction kept 12 bases outside the gene matches. The germline CDR1 and CDR2 sequences are SNHLY and FYNNEI. This CDR3 reads CASSRLAGGGLWETQYF. For the CDR3, the DNA is TGTGCCAGCAGCCGACTAGCGGGAGGAGGGTTGTGGGAGACCCAGTACTTC.

The chain links TRBV7-3 to TRBJ2-7; D might be TRBD2 (6 bases). The V gene's germline CDR1 is SGHTA and CDR2 FQGTGA. The CDR3 runs 15 residues. Trimming left V 1 base short and J 3 bases short, with 13 bases between. The CDR3 reads CASSLIGGDGYEQYF. CDR3 coding DNA: TGTGCCAGCAGCTTAATCGGGGGAGATGGCTACGAGCAGTACTTC.

The chain couples TRBV7-3 to TRBJ2-3; 14 nucleotides align to TRBD2. Trimming took 2 bases from V and 4 from J; bases not matched to a gene: 5. CDR1 and CDR2 (germline): SGHTA, FQGTGA. The CDR3 totals 17 residues. The CDR3: CASSLSRTSGGPDTQYF. In DNA form, the CDR3 reads TGTGCCAGCAGCTTATCGAGGACTAGCGGGGGGCCAGATACGCAGTATTTT.

This sequence joins TRBV5-6 and TRBJ1-2; 10 nucleotides line up with TRBD1. Germline CDR1 SGHDT, CDR2 YYEEEE. The CDR3 extends over 17 amino acids. Trimming took 4 bases from V and 6 from J; bases not matched to a gene: 15. In DNA form, the CDR3 reads TGTGCCAGCAGCGTGATGACCGGGACAGGGGCTTTAAATGGCTACACCTTC. Amino acids: CASSVMTGTGALNGYTF.

V usage is TRBV2 and J usage is TRBJ1-1; 7 bases map to TRBD1. The CDR3 extends over 12 amino acids. The germline CDR1 and CDR2 sequences are SNHLY and FYNNEI. The V segment lost 11 bases and the J segment 5 bases; nucleotides outside the gene matches: 8. CDR3 DNA: TGTGCCCTACAGGGGAGAGCAACTGAAGCTTTCTTT. Translation gives CALQGRATEAFF.

The chain is built from TRBV7-2 and TRBJ2-7; possible D gene TRBD1, 7 bases. The CDR3 length is 15 residues. The germline CDR1 and CDR2 sequences are SGHTA and FQGNSA. Trimming stripped 2 bases from V and 3 bases from J, with 14 bases between. The CDR3 here is CASSLRRDRDYEQYF. DNA for the CDR3: TGTGCCAGCAGCTTACGGAGGGACAGAGACTACGAGCAGTACTTC.

The chain joins TRBV6-1 to TRBJ1-4, with 8 bases fitting TRBD1. The CDR3 is 16 amino acids. The V segment lost 3 bases and the J segment 8 bases; nucleotides outside the gene matches: 11. Germline values: CDR1 MNHNS, CDR2 SASEGT. CDR3 DNA sequence: TGTGCCAGCAGTGAGGGTGACAGGGGAGGGCGAGAAAAACTGTTTTTT. It encodes CASSEGDRGGREKLFF.

The chain is built from TRBV6-5 and TRBJ2-3, with 16 bases aligning to TRBD2. The V gene end was trimmed by 0 bases and the J gene end by 10 bases; junction bases not matched to a gene: 4. This CDR3 contains 16 residues. Germline CDR1 is MNHEY and CDR2 is SVGAGI. The CDR3 here is CASSYSGTSGRAAQYF. The CDR3 region has the DNA TGTGCCAGCAGTTACTCCGGGACTAGCGGGAGGGCTGCGCAGTATTTT.